Listed below are T cell receptor beta chains from one sample, sequenced in a study of OX40 agonist ivuxolimab in advanced cancers. Repertoires were generated with immunoSEQ multiplex PCR, while TCRdb's copy carries only in-frame clones and drops some. The table records 45,000 to 60,000 clones, about 93% of them present only once. The sequenced sample was CD4+ or CD8+ T cells sorted from blood, obtained in a trial of the OX40 agonist ivuxolimab. Source of these receptors: an adult with an advanced solid tumor such as melanoma, head and neck, liver or kidney cancer. Each CDR3 is given with its conserved first and last residue. Each record gives: clone size, V gene, J gene, D gene, CDR3 protein, CDR3 DNA. D genes are given only for firm matches. Clone sizes are given selectively: once, few, many, or a class where the clone is expanded.

>-|TRBV7-8|TRBJ2-3|-
CASSRTRAGRRDTQYF
TGTGCCAGCAGTCGAACTAGGGCAGGGAGGAGAGATACGCAGTATTTT
>-|TRBV7-9|TRBJ1-2|-
CASSLGSRMGYTF
TGTGCCAGCAGCTTAGGGTCCAGGATGGGCTACACCTTC
>-|TRBV27|TRBJ2-6|-
CASSVTGPGANVLTF
TGTGCCAGCAGTGTAACGGGCCCTGGGGCCAACGTCCTGACTTTC
>-|TRBV7-8|TRBJ2-6|TRBD2
CASSQRSGSPGANVLTF
TGTGCCAGCAGCCAGAGAAGCGGGAGCCCTGGGGCCAACGTCCTGACTTTC
>-|TRBV19|TRBJ1-1|TRBD1
CASSSRQGWDTEAFF
TGTGCCAGTAGTTCCCGACAGGGGTGGGACACTGAAGCTTTCTTT
>-|TRBV19|TRBJ2-7|TRBD2
CASSARGGDSYEQYF
TGTGCCAGTAGTGCCCGGGGAGGGGACTCCTACGAGCAGTACTTC
>once|TRBV25-1|TRBJ2-6|-
CASSDYGLRRGANVLTF
TGTGCCAGCAGTGATTATGGACTAAGGAGAGGGGCCAACGTCCTGACTTTC
>-|TRBV7-8|TRBJ1-5|-
CASSSLNKPQHF
TGTGCCAGCAGTTCCCTCAATAAGCCCCAGCATTTT
>-|TRBV5-5|TRBJ2-2|-
CASSLDRGRAGELFF
TGTGCCAGCAGCTTGGATAGGGGGAGGGCCGGGGAGCTGTTTTTT
>-|TRBV27|TRBJ2-2|TRBD1
CASSLIQGGLNTGELFF
TGTGCCAGCAGTCTAATACAGGGGGGACTGAACACCGGGGAGCTGTTTTTT
>once|TRBV27|TRBJ1-1|-
CASSLTVNTEAFF
TGTGCCAGCAGTTTAACAGTGAACACTGAAGCTTTCTTT
>-|TRBV14|TRBJ2-1|TRBD1
CASSQDEGQSLVNEQFF
TGTGCCAGCAGCCAAGATGAGGGACAGAGTCTCGTCAATGAGCAGTTCTTC
>-|TRBV13|TRBJ2-7|-
CASSLGLGQGYEQYF
TGTGCCAGCAGCTTAGGCCTAGGGCAGGGCTACGAGCAGTACTTC
>-|TRBV7-9|TRBJ1-4|-
CASSFGQLLSF
TGTGCCAGCAGCTTTGGACAGCTCCTCTCTTTT
>-|TRBV9|TRBJ1-1|-
CASSVSRADTEAFF
TGTGCCAGCAGCGTCTCCAGGGCGGACACTGAAGCTTTCTTT
>-|TRBV7-8|TRBJ2-7|TRBD1
CASSPLGTGGYEQYF
TGTGCCAGCAGCCCCTTGGGGACAGGGGGGTACGAGCAGTACTTC
>once|TRBV9|TRBJ1-2|-
CASSEEDGGYTF
TGTGCCAGCAGCGAGGAGGACGGCGGCTACACCTTC
>-|TRBV7-9|TRBJ2-1|-
CASSPRGEQFF
TGTGCCAGCAGCCCGAGGGGTGAGCAGTTCTTC
>-|TRBV19|TRBJ1-1|-
CASSITPGMNTEAFF
TGTGCCAGTAGTATAACCCCAGGGATGAACACTGAAGCTTTCTTT
>-|TRBV30|TRBJ2-7|TRBD1
CAWSRDRADEQYF
TGTGCCTGGAGTCGGGACAGAGCTGACGAGCAGTACTTC